Shown below are 12 T cell receptor beta chains from a single sample sequenced in a study of robustness of blood B and T cell sequencing. cDNA synthesis used template switching with a 5' universal priming oligo. Each cDNA molecule was tagged by a 12-nucleotide random UMI. TCRdb ran MiXCR on the PCR reads and lists one entry per CDR3 protein. This table has about 1,200 distinct CDR3 sequences, around 70% appearing once. TCR beta repertoires were quantified from mRNA rather than genomic DNA. The sequencing sample was made of peripheral blood. The source is a human donor in good health.

The chain uses TRBV11-3 and TRBJ2-3, with 8 bases aligning to TRBD1. Germline V gene lookup returns CDR1 SGHNT and CDR2 YENEEA. The CDR3 covers 15 residues. V was pared by 8 bases and J by 5 bases, with 12 bases of the junction left unmatched. As DNA, the CDR3 is TGTGCCAGCTCTTGGACAGGGAAGGGAAGAGATACGCAGTATTTT. This translates into CASSWTGKGRDTQYF.

Here the CDR3 DNA reads TGTGCCATCAGTGCCTCCCCCGTGGACCTGGTGGGCACTGAAGCTTTCTTT. Protein sequence: CAISASPVDLVGTEAFF. The rearrangement uses TRBV10-3 and TRBJ1-1; D gene uncertain. This CDR3 is built from 17 residues. With 4 bases removed from V and 4 bases from J, the gap between germline ends came to 22 bases. CDR1 and CDR2 from the germline V gene are ENHRY and SYGVKD.

The chain uses TRBV7-8 and TRBJ2-7; unclear D gene. Per the germline V gene, CDR1 is SGHVS and CDR2 is FQNEAQ. Trimming left V 4 bases short and J 0 bases short, with 10 bases between. The CDR3 is made up of 14 amino acids. CDR3 amino acids: CASSSPMSSYEQYF. CDR3 sequence (DNA): TGTGCCAGCAGCTCCCCCATGAGCTCCTACGAGCAGTACTTC.

This chain connects TRBV10-3 to TRBJ2-1; perhaps D is TRBD1 or TRBD2 (5 bases each). The CDR3 is made up of 12 amino acids. Germline V gene sequence: CDR1 ENHRY, CDR2 SYGVKD. V lost 4 bases and J 5 bases, leaving 6 bases between the germline ends. CDR3 DNA sequence: TGTGCCATCAGTGGAGGGGACAATGAGCAGTTCTTC. This translates into CAISGGDNEQFF.

This sequence joins TRBV12-3 or TRBV12-4 and TRBJ2-1; maybe TRBD1 (6 bases). V gave up 3 bases and J gave up 0 bases, with 9 bases separating them. This CDR3 spans 15 amino acids. In DNA form, the CDR3 reads TGTGCCAGCAGTTTCGGGACAAGCTCCTACAATGAGCAGTTCTTC. This gives the protein CASSFGTSSYNEQFF.

The chain carries TRBV2 and TRBJ2-7; 7 bases are a match to TRBD1. Per germline, CDR1 SNHLY and CDR2 FYNNEI. V lost 6 bases to trimming and J lost 2 bases; unmatched junction nucleotides: 7. CDR3 size: 14 residues. This CDR3 is CASRPTGVPYEQYF. The CDR3 region has the DNA TGTGCCAGCAGGCCCACAGGGGTCCCCTACGAGCAGTACTTC.

This clonotype was observed a handful of times. This chain uses TRBV7-9 with TRBJ2-2; the D gene could be TRBD1 or TRBD2 (5 bases each). Germline V gene sequence: CDR1 SEHNR, CDR2 FQNEAQ (reference sequence). V was clipped by 8 bases and J by 4 bases, with 14 bases between them. The CDR3 covers 14 residues. The CDR3 DNA follows: TGTGCCAGCCTCGTCAGGGAGAGCACCGGGGAGCTGTTTTTT. Amino acids: CASLVRESTGELFF.

The chain has TRBV30 and TRBJ2-3; D is unresolved. The germline CDR1 and CDR2 sequences are GTSNPN and SVGIG (reference sequence). The CDR3 sequence is 11 residues long. The V gene lost 5 bases and the J gene lost 6 bases, with 9 bases spanning the gap. The CDR3 DNA sequence: TGTGCCTGGGCGGCAGAGGATACGCAGTATTTT. This sequence encodes CAWAAEDTQYF.

The chain couples TRBV7-8 to TRBJ1-1; TRBD1 might be the D (5 bases). Germline V gene data show CDR1 as SGHVS and CDR2 as FQNEAQ. This CDR3 has 15 residues. Trimming took off 5 bases at V and 3 bases at J, with 16 bases between the two ends. DNA for the CDR3: TGTGCCAGCAGCCCCACAGGTGGCGGGTACACTGAAGCTTTCTTT. Protein product: CASSPTGGGYTEAFF.

This chain links TRBV7-9 with TRBJ1-1; D is ambiguous. CDR3 length equals 14 residues. CDR1 SEHNR and CDR2 FQNEAQ come from the germline V gene (reference sequence). V gave up 1 base and J gave up 7 bases, with 13 bases separating them. CDR3 region: CASSLGRSGNEAFF. The CDR3 nucleotides read TGTGCCAGCAGCTTAGGACGGAGTGGGAATGAAGCTTTCTTT. Full variable domain (remainder filled in from reference TRBV7-9 and TRBJ1-1): DTGVSQNPRHKITKRGQNVTFRCDPISEHNRLYWYRQTLGQGPEFLTYFQNEAQLEKSRLLSDRFSAERPKGSFSTLEIQRTEQGDSAMYLCASSLGRSGNEAFFGQGTRLTVV.

A note on this clonotype: Germline and junction disagree at one end, which may indicate a read error. This chain connects TRBV10-3 to TRBJ2-3; possible D gene TRBD1, 6 bases. The germline CDR1 and CDR2 sequences are ENHRY and SYGVKD. This CDR3 has 15 amino acids. The CDR3: CAVRSTGNNRDTQYF. CDR3 sequence (DNA): TGTGCCGTCAGATCTACAGGGAACAACCGGGATACGCAGTATTTT.

The chain carries TRBV10-3 and TRBJ1-1; the D gene is possibly TRBD1 (5 bases). Germline lookup yields CDR1 ENHRY and CDR2 SYGVKD. This CDR3 comprises 17 residues. Trimming shortened V by 2 bases and J by 0 bases, and 16 bases separated the two germline ends. The CDR3 DNA follows: TGTGCCATCAGTGAGATCGGCGTGGAAGGGGTGAACACTGAAGCTTTCTTT. Its translation is CAISEIGVEGVNTEAFF.